The 5 T cell receptor beta chains below come from one sample, sequenced in a study of blood T cell repertoires in COVID-19. Clones were read by immunoSEQ multiplex PCR, and TCRdb kept only the in-frame ones, dropping some. The sample includes hundreds of thousands of clones, 65% to 90% of them seen just once. The sequenced sample consisted of peripheral blood. Receptors originate from a man older than 75 with acute or convalescent COVID-19.

In its sample, this clone was seen a few times. This rearrangement joins TRBV6-1 to TRBJ1-3; D perhaps matches TRBD1 (6 bases). V was cut by 4 bases and J by 0 bases, with 16 bases left in between. From germline, CDR1 is MNHNS and CDR2 SASEGT. CDR3 length: 17 amino acids. The CDR3 sequence: CASSGTEKLHSGNTIYF. CDR3 bases: TGTGCCAGCAGTGGGACAGAAAAACTCCACTCTGGAAACACCATATATTTT.

The chain employs TRBV19 and TRBJ2-3; D might be TRBD2 (6 bases). The CDR3 is made up of 17 amino acids. Germline V gene lookup returns CDR1 LNHDA and CDR2 SQIVND (reference sequence). V was pared by 6 bases and J by 3 bases, with 22 bases between. The DNA for the CDR3 is TGTGCCAGTAGCCTTATTTACACCGGTCGGGGGACAGATACGCAGTATTTT. It specifies CASSLIYTGRGTDTQYF.

The rearrangement joins TRBV7-3 to TRBJ2-3, with D tentatively TRBD2 (6 bases). The CDR3 is made up of 15 amino acids. With 2 bases removed from V and 5 bases from J, the gap between germline ends came to 14 bases. Per the germline V gene, CDR1 is SGHTA and CDR2 is FQGTGA. CDR3 sequence (DNA): TGTGCCAGCAGCTTAGGGGGGTCCTGGAGAGATACGCAGTATTTT. Its translation is CASSLGGSWRDTQYF.

This clone has only one observation. This sequence joins TRBV5-4 and TRBJ2-5, with D possibly TRBD2 on 6 matching bases. From germline, CDR1 is SGHNT and CDR2 YYREEE (reference sequence). V was trimmed by 2 bases and J by 5 bases, leaving 13 bases between them. The length of the CDR3 is 14 residues. CDR3 protein: CASSFPGELETQYF. CDR3 nucleotides: TGTGCCAGCAGCTTTCCGGGAGAGTTGGAGACCCAGTACTTC.

In DNA, the CDR3 is TGTGCCAGCAGCTTGGAGGGGGGGAGCAATCAGCCCCAGCATTTT. This encodes CASSLEGGSNQPQHF. The genes are TRBV5-6 and TRBJ1-5; D is possibly TRBD1 (6 bases). Trimming stripped 0 bases from V and 1 base from J, with 8 bases between. This CDR3 region has 15 residues. Germline assignment: CDR1 SGHDT and CDR2 YYEEEE.